This T cell receptor beta chain was recorded in a study of spatial heterogeneity in lung cancer. The wider study: There were, on average, more than eight raw-read appearances for each unique TCR and UMI combination. The study's findings and limits: Mutation counts in tumors were tracked by counts of expanded intratumoral alpha and beta TCRs.

The sample's time point: sample taken at primary tumor resection. This clonotype was seen repeatedly, ten times or more. Antigen: not known. TCRdb independently ran MiXCR on the 5' RACE reads; one entry per CDR3 protein. This table holds fewer than 20,000 distinct CDR3 sequences, 7.5% found once. CDR1 is LGHDT and CDR2 is YNNKEL in the germline V gene (reference sequence). The CDR3 is 11 residues long. V gave up 1 base and J gave up 13 bases, with 11 bases separating them. The receptor's source is a male donor with early-stage non-small cell lung cancer. This specimen consisted of lung tumor tissue, obtained at surgery. The chain uses TRBV3-1 and TRBJ2-7; D gene ambiguous. Here the CDR3 reads CASSQGYERYF. CDR3 nucleotides: TGTGCCAGCAGCCAAGGGTACGAGAGATACTTC.